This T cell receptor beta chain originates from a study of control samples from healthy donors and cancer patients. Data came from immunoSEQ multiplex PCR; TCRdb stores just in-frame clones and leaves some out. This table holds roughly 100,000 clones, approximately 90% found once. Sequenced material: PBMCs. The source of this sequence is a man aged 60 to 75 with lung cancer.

CDR3 in DNA: TGCGCCAGCAGCTCATTGGACCCTTCCTACAATGAGCAGTTCTTC. Translated, it gives CASSSLDPSYNEQFF. V gene TRBV5-1 combines with J gene TRBJ2-1; no clear D gene. V was trimmed by 3 bases and J by 1 base, leaving 11 bases between them. Germline CDR1 reads SGHRS; CDR2 reads YFSETQ. This CDR3 has 15 residues. The full variable domain, in which reference TRBV5-1 and TRBJ2-1 provide the parts outside the CDR3, is KAGVTQTPRYLIKTRGQQVTLSCSPISGHRSVSWYQQTPGQGLQFLFEYFSETQRNKGNFPGRFSGRQFSNSRSEMNVSTLELGDSALYLCASSSLDPSYNEQFFGPGTRLTVL.